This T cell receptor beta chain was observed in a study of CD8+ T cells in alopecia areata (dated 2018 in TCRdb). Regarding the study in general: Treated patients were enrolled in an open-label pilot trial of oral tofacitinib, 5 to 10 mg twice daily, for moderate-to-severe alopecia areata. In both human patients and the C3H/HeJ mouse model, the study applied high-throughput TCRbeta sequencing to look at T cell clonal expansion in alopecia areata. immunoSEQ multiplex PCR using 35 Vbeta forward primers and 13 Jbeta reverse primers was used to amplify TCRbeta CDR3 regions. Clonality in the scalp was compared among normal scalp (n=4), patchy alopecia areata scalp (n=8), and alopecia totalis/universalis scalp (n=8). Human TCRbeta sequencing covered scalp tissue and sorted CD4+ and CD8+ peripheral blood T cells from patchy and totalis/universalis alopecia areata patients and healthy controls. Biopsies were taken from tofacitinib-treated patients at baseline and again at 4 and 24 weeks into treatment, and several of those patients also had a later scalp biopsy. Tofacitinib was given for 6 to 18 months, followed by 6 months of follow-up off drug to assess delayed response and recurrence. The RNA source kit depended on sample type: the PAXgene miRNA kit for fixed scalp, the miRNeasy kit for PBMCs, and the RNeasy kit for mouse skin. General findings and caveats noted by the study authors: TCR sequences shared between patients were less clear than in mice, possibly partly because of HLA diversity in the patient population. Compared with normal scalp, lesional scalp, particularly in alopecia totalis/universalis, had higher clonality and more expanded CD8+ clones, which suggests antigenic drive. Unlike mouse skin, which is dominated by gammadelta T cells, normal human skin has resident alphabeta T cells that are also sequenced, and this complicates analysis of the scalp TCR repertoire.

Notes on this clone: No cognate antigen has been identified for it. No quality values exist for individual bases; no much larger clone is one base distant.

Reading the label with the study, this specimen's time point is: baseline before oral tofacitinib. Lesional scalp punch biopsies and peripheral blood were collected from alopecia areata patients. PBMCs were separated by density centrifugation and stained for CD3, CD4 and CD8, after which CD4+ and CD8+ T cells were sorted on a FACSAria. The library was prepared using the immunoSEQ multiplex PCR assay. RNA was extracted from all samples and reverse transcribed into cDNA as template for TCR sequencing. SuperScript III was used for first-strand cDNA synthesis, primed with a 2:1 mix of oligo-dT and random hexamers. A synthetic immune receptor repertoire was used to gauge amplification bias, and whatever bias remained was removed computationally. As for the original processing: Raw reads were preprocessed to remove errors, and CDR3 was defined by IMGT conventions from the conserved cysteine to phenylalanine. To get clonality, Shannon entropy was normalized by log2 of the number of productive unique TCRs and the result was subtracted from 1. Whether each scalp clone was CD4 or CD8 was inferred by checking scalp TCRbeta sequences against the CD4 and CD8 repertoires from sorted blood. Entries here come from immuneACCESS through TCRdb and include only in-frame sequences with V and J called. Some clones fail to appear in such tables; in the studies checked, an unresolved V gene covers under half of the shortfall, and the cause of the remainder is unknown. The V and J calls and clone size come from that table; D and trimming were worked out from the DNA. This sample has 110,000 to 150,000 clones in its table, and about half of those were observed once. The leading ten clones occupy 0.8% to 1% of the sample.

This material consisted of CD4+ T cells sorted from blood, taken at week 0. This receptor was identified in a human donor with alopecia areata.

The CDR3 here reads CASSFDYQGKAFF. The DNA is as follows: TGTGCCAGCAGCTTTGATTATCAGGGGAAAGCTTTCTTT. This receptor chain uses TRBV11-2 and TRBJ1-1; D gene: possibly TRBD1, on 6 matching bases. The CDR3 contains 13 residues, cysteine and phenylalanine counted. CDR3 DNA only is kept here, 39 bases in frame from base 1. The germline V gene supplies CDR1 SGHAT and CDR2 FQNNGV. V and J lose 3 bases and 9 bases, and a span of 14 bases separates them.